Sequencing of this T cell receptor beta chain was carried out in a study of T cell changes during pregnancy in multiple sclerosis. CDR1 is SGHRS and CDR2 is YFSETQ in the germline V gene. This CDR3 has 12 amino acids. With 3 bases removed from V and 5 bases from J, the gap between germline ends came to 9 bases. Produced via immunoSEQ multiplex PCR; TCRdb's table is partial and in-frame only. The data contain over 35,000 clones, roughly 89% of them singletons. The TCR comes from a female donor in good health, enrolled as a control in a pregnancy study. Sequencing was performed on CD4+ T cells from peripheral blood mononuclear cells, taken in the second trimester of pregnancy. The chain carries TRBV5-1 and TRBJ2-7, with D maybe TRBD1 (6 bases). The CDR3 loop is CASSSQGNEQYF. The DNA for the CDR3 is TGCGCCAGCAGCTCCCAGGGGAACGAGCAGTACTTC. The full variable domain, in which reference TRBV5-1 and TRBJ2-7 provide the parts outside the CDR3, is KAGVTQTPRYLIKTRGQQVTLSCSPISGHRSVSWYQQTPGQGLQFLFEYFSETQRNKGNFPGRFSGRQFSNSRSEMNVSTLELGDSALYLCASSSQGNEQYFGPGTRLTVT.